This T cell receptor beta chain was obtained from a study of blood T cell repertoires in COVID-19. About the study: Acute and convalescent COVID-19 samples came from the United States, Italy and Spain. T cells, B-cell-depleted T cells, or PBMCs supplied cDNA or gDNA.

The CDR3 spans 14 residues. The ends lost 7 bases at V and 4 bases at J; junction bases unmatched: 6. CDR1 is LNHDA, CDR2 SQIVND, per germline (reference sequence). Participants came from fewer than 25 US areas, aged roughly 18 to 95 years. Per the original methods: Estimates of nucleated cell counts were drawn from the amplification of reference gene primers. Some clones are missing from TCRdb's copy, which holds only in-frame ones; the method was immunoSEQ multiplex PCR. Clone size and the V and J calls come from that table; the DNA yielded D and trimming. The data show more than 250,000 clones, with around 91% seen just once and about 1.7% held by the top ten.

The V gene is TRBV19, the J gene TRBJ2-2, with 7 positions matching TRBD1. Sequences were obtained from PBMCs or T cells enriched from blood (not recorded which). The source of this sequence is a woman between 18 and 30 years old with acute COVID-19. CDR3 coding DNA: TGTGCCAGTAAAAAGGGGGCCTCCACCGGGGAGCTGTTTTTT. Translation: CASKKGASTGELFF.